The 21 T cell receptor beta chains below all came from one sample that was sequenced in a study of human T cells and chemical hapten exposure. Indicated treatment: therapeutic diphenylcyclopropenone sensitization with weekly scalp DPC. The library tagged individual cDNA molecules with unique molecular identifiers. Using its own MiXCR run on the reads, TCRdb lists one record per CDR3 protein. The sample consists of approximately 5,000 distinct CDR3 sequences, 50% to 65% of them appearing once. The material sequenced was whole blood, taken before DPC sensitization or 2, 6, or about 24 weeks after (not recorded which). Receptors were obtained from an adult with alopecia areata. Some clones in this sample may be carry-over from other donors' samples. This table probably holds off-target reads from a library built for another chain.

The V call is TRBV6-2 or TRBV6-3, the J call TRBJ2-1; D is unresolved. Between the trimmed V and J ends, which lost 0 bases and 10 bases, there was a span of 4 bases. Germline-derived CDR1 and CDR2 are MNHEY and SVGEGT. The CDR3 sequence is 11 residues long. The CDR3 is CASSYSSEQFF. CDR3 nucleotide sequence: TGTGCCAGCAGTTACTCGAGCGAGCAGTTCTTC.

The genes are TRBV7-2 and TRBJ2-7; TRBD1 agrees at 7 bases. The ends lost 1 base at V and 0 bases at J; junction bases unmatched: 0. Germline V gene sequence: CDR1 SGHTA, CDR2 FQGNSA. The length of the CDR3 is 14 residues. The CDR3 reads CASSLGDSSYEQYF. The CDR3 nucleotides are TGTGCCAGCAGCTTAGGGGACAGCTCCTACGAGCAGTACTTC.

The chain combines TRBV28 with TRBJ2-7; D is unclear. Germline V CDR1 and CDR2: MDHEN, SYDVKM. This CDR3 contains 13 residues. V lost 5 bases to trimming and J lost 2 bases, with 10 bases between them. CDR3 bases: TGTGCCAGCAGTCCCTGGACGGCCTACGAGCAGTACTTC. As protein: CASSPWTAYEQYF.

The V call is TRBV5-1, the J call TRBJ2-3, with D unresolved. CDR1 and CDR2 (germline): SGHRS, YFSETQ. The CDR3 covers 15 residues. V gave up 2 bases and J gave up 4 bases, with 14 bases separating them. CDR3 coding DNA: TGCGCCAGCAGCTTAGCTGGATTTGGGGCAGATACGCAGTATTTT. It translates to CASSLAGFGADTQYF.

The J gene is TRBJ2-3, the V gene TRBV5-1, with TRBD2 identical over 8 bases. Germline values: CDR1 SGHRS, CDR2 YFSETQ. The CDR3 has 16 amino acids. J lost 2 bases, V lost 0 bases, and 5 bases had no gene match. CDR3 in DNA: TGCGCCAGCAGCTTGGCGGCTAGCGGGTACACAGATACGCAGTATTTT. Translated: CASSLAASGYTDTQYF.

This clonotype was seen only a few times. This rearrangement joins TRBV29-1 to TRBJ2-7, with D unclear. The CDR3 spans 13 residues. Germline V gives CDR1 SQVTM, CDR2 ANQGSEA. V gave up 6 bases and J gave up 0 bases, with 12 bases separating them. The CDR3 DNA reads TGCAGCGTAGACGGGCCGAGCTCCTACGAGCAGTACTTC. Protein sequence: CSVDGPSSYEQYF.

This clonotype turned up a few times. The J gene is TRBJ2-1, the V gene TRBV2; no clear D gene. This CDR3 region has 13 residues. Germline V CDR1 and CDR2: SNHLY, FYNNEI. Trimming shortened V by 1 base and J by 10 bases, and 11 bases separated the two germline ends. In nucleotides, the CDR3 is TGTGCCAGCAGTGAAGAGTTCGCGGTAGAGCAGTTCTTC. It specifies CASSEEFAVEQFF.

This clonotype was recorded a few times. This chain uses TRBV11-3 with TRBJ2-7, with a weak D call TRBD1 (6 bases). Germline values: CDR1 SGHNT, CDR2 YENEEA. CDR3 size: 15 residues. Trimming cost V 1 base and J 3 bases, with 13 bases left between them. In DNA form, the CDR3 reads TGTGCCAGCAGCTTAGGAACAGGGCGCGACTACGAGCAGTACTTC. It specifies CASSLGTGRDYEQYF.

V gene TRBV25-1 combines with J gene TRBJ2-7; TRBD1 agrees at 8 bases. The CDR3 has 15 amino acids. The germline V gene encodes CDR1 MGHDK and CDR2 SYGVNS. V lost 1 base, J lost 7 bases, and 9 bases stayed unmatched. The CDR3 nucleotides are TGTGCCAGCAGTGAATCAGGGCAGGGGGCGCGAGAGCAGTACTTC. Protein: CASSESGQGAREQYF.

This clonotype has only a few counts. The rearrangement joins TRBV2 to TRBJ2-3; TRBD2 aligns across 9 bases. This CDR3 is 16 amino acids long. Germline trimming cut 8 bases from V and 4 bases from J; bases unmatched to any gene: 13. CDR1 is SNHLY and CDR2 is FYNNEI in the germline V gene. The CDR3 region has the DNA TGTGCCAGCGCAAAACCATCGGCGGGAGGGCCAGATACGCAGTATTTT. As protein: CASAKPSAGGPDTQYF.

The chain couples TRBV6-4 to TRBJ2-1; 7 bases agree with TRBD2. After removal of 5 bases from V and 5 bases from J, the junction contained 9 bases not matched to a gene. Germline CDR1 and CDR2: MRHNA and SNTAGT. The CDR3 contains 15 residues. The CDR3 nucleotides are TGTGCCAGCAGTTCCCGGGCGGGAGAGCACAATGAGCAGTTCTTC. This sequence encodes CASSSRAGEHNEQFF.

This clonotype turned up a few times. The rearrangement uses TRBV6-5 and TRBJ2-6; no firm D call. Per germline, CDR1 MNHEY and CDR2 SVGAGI. The CDR3 runs to 16 residues. Trimming left V 4 bases short and J 0 bases short, with 10 bases between. For the CDR3, the DNA is TGTGCCAGCAGTTGGAGACACTTCTCTGGGGCCAACGTCCTGACTTTC. This encodes CASSWRHFSGANVLTF.

The chain carries TRBV7-2 and TRBJ2-2; 8 bases fit TRBD2. The V segment lost 5 bases and the J segment 3 bases; nucleotides outside the gene matches: 5. CDR3 length: 15 amino acids. CDR1 and CDR2 (germline): SGHTA, FQGNSA. CDR3 protein: CASSPTSGYTGELFF. CDR3 nucleotides: TGTGCCAGCAGCCCCACTAGCGGATACACCGGGGAGCTGTTTTTT.

This clonotype was counted a few times. This sequence joins TRBV24-1 and TRBJ2-1; TRBD1 matches at 9 bases. There are 17 residues in the CDR3. The trim removed 0 bases at V and 6 bases at J, leaving 8 bases unmatched. The germline V gene encodes CDR1 KGHDR and CDR2 SFDVKD. The CDR3 DNA follows: TGTGCCACCAGTGATTTGCTGTCCGGGACAGGGATCAATGAGCAGTTCTTC. Its protein is CATSDLLSGTGINEQFF.

This clonotype came up a few times. J is TRBJ2-7 and V is TRBV20-1; D unresolved. This CDR3 is built from 10 residues. Germline V CDR1 and CDR2: DFQATT, SNEGSKA (reference sequence). The V and J ends lost 3 bases and 7 bases respectively, with 7 bases between them. The CDR3 region has the DNA TGCAGTGCTAGGATACGGGAGCAGTACTTC. Protein: CSARIREQYF.

For the CDR3, the DNA is TGTGCCATCAGTGAGGACTACCCTACCGGGGAGCTGTTTTTT. Its protein product is CAISEDYPTGELFF. The V and J genes are TRBV10-3 and TRBJ2-2, with a possible D match to TRBD2 (5 bases). V lost 2 bases, J lost 5 bases, and 9 bases lay in between. The length of the CDR3 is 14 residues. Germline values: CDR1 ENHRY, CDR2 SYGVKD.

This rearrangement joins TRBV7-9 to TRBJ2-7; TRBD1 agrees at 7 bases. Germline V gene lookup returns CDR1 SEHNR and CDR2 FQNEAQ (reference sequence). Trimming took 6 bases from V and 2 from J; bases not matched to a gene: 7. The CDR3 is made up of 14 amino acids. The CDR3 DNA follows: TGTGCCAGCAGGACCGGGACAGCGACCTACGAGCAGTACTTC. It codes for CASRTGTATYEQYF.

The chain carries TRBV5-1 and TRBJ2-3; TRBD2 matches at 9 bases. This CDR3 has 15 residues. The germline V gene has CDR1 SGHRS and CDR2 YFSETQ. Trimming cost V 3 bases and J 2 bases; bases outside gene matches: 4. CDR3 bases: TGCGCCAGCAGCTCTCTAGCGGGATACACAGATACGCAGTATTTT. Its protein product is CASSSLAGYTDTQYF.

This clonotype was counted a few times. The CDR3 reads CASSGSRQGPTNEQFF. The CDR3 DNA reads TGTGCCAGCAGCGGGTCTAGACAGGGTCCGACCAATGAGCAGTTCTTC. This chain links TRBV6-5 with TRBJ2-1, with 7 bases identical to TRBD1. CDR1 MNHEY and CDR2 SVGAGI come from the germline V gene. V dropped 6 bases and J dropped 6; count of bases not matched to a gene: 14. The CDR3 consists of 16 residues.

The chain recombines TRBV6-5 with TRBJ2-5; TRBD1 matches 7 bases. CDR1 MNHEY and CDR2 SVGAGI come from the germline V gene. With V trimmed by 11 bases and J by 3 bases, 9 bases remained unmatched. The CDR3 contains 13 residues. This CDR3 is CAAGRGFKETQYF. Written as DNA, the CDR3 is TGTGCCGCGGGCAGGGGGTTTAAAGAGACCCAGTACTTC.

The rearrangement uses TRBV5-6 and TRBJ2-1; 9 bases align to TRBD2. The CDR3 consists of 15 residues. J gave up 3 bases and V 1 base, and 2 bases lay outside the gene matches. The germline CDR1 and CDR2 sequences are SGHDT and YYEEEE. The CDR3 protein is CASSLPSGDYNEQFF. In DNA, the CDR3 is TGTGCCAGCAGCTTGCCTAGCGGGGACTACAATGAGCAGTTCTTC. Supplemented by reference TRBV5-6 and TRBJ2-1, the full variable domain reads DAGVTQSPTHLIKTRGQQVTLRCSPKSGHDTVSWYQQALGQGPQFIFQYYEEEERQRGNFPDRFSGHQFPNYSSELNVNALLLGDSALYLCASSLPSGDYNEQFFGPGTRLTVL.